These 9 T cell receptor beta chains came from one sample sequenced in a study of blood T cells in healthy people across ages. Then a second PCR, running about 6 to 12 cycles, was carried out with a sample-barcoded 5' primer and a J-beta primer mix. TCRdb reprocessed the 5' RACE reads via MiXCR and lists one record per CDR3 protein. Of about 730,000 distinct CDR3 sequences detected, 35% to 45% appear once; the ten largest clones hold less than 25%. The specimen sequenced was blood. These receptors all stem from a woman aged 60-75 years in good health.

This sequence joins TRBV9 and TRBJ2-1; TRBD2 matches 8 bases. The CDR3 loop spans 18 amino acids. Germline loops: CDR1 SGDLS, CDR2 YYNGEE. J was trimmed by 7 bases and V by 5 bases; bases with no gene match: 20. CDR3 protein: CASRPLGTSLSMTNEQFF. The CDR3, as DNA: TGTGCCAGCAGACCCCTCGGGACTAGTCTAAGCATGACAAATGAGCAGTTCTTC.

The chain links TRBV20-1 to TRBJ1-1; no definite D call. Germline V CDR1 and CDR2: DFQATT, SNEGSKA (reference sequence). V was trimmed by 7 bases and J by 2 bases, leaving 17 bases between them. The CDR3 spans 14 residues. CDR3 DNA: TGCAGTGGTCTTTTTACACCTCAAAACACTGAAGCTTTCTTT. Amino acids: CSGLFTPQNTEAFF.

The V and J genes are TRBV7-2 and TRBJ2-7; TRBD1 might be the D (5 bases). Trimming stripped 5 bases from V and 3 bases from J, with 26 bases between. The CDR3 is 18 amino acids. The germline V gene has CDR1 SGHTA and CDR2 FQGNSA. The CDR3 bases are TGTGCCAGCAGCCGCGTCCAGGGTTCTGGCGGAGCACTCTACGAGCAGTACTTC. Amino acid sequence: CASSRVQGSGGALYEQYF.

The table lists this clonotype with a few counts. This chain connects TRBV11-2 to TRBJ1-2; D perhaps matches TRBD1 (6 bases). Germline CDR1 and CDR2: SGHAT and FQNNGV. Between the trimmed V and J ends, which lost 5 bases and 7 bases, there was a span of 26 bases. The CDR3 runs 17 residues. The CDR3: CASSPSTGAHPMGGYTF. The CDR3 DNA follows: TGTGCCAGCAGCCCGTCAACGGGGGCACATCCCATGGGTGGCTACACCTTC.

The chain carries TRBV7-2 and TRBJ2-7, with TRBD2 matching 8 bases. The CDR3 consists of 14 residues. V gave up 5 bases and J gave up 2 bases; unmatched junction bases: 5. Germline lookup yields CDR1 SGHTA and CDR2 FQGNSA. The chain's CDR3 is CASSPGTRAYEQYF. The DNA for the CDR3 is TGTGCCAGCAGCCCCGGGACTAGAGCCTACGAGCAGTACTTC.

The CDR3 DNA reads TGTGCCAGCAGCGTAGAGGCGGTCTCCTACGAGCAGTACTTC. Translating gives CASSVEAVSYEQYF. J is TRBJ2-7 and V is TRBV9; D is unclear. The CDR3 totals 14 residues. From germline, CDR1 is SGDLS and CDR2 YYNGEE. Trimming took 0 bases from V and 0 from J, leaving 7 bases between them.

This chain joins TRBV20-1 and TRBJ2-1; TRBD2 matches 10 bases. J was trimmed by 5 bases and V by 5 bases; bases with no gene match: 6. This CDR3 contains 14 residues. Germline CDR1 is DFQATT and CDR2 is SNEGSKA (reference sequence). The CDR3 sequence: CSASHSGGNNEQFF. In nucleotides, the CDR3 is TGCAGTGCTTCACATAGCGGGGGGAACAATGAGCAGTTCTTC.

This rearrangement joins TRBV27 to TRBJ2-1; D might be TRBD1 (6 bases). CDR1 is MNHEY, CDR2 SMNVEV, per germline (reference sequence). Trimming pared 5 bases from V and 4 bases from J, leaving 18 bases between. The CDR3 has 16 amino acids. The chain's CDR3 is CASSPQQGKGYNEQFF. The CDR3 DNA sequence: TGTGCCAGCAGTCCCCAACAGGGAAAGGGTTACAATGAGCAGTTCTTC.

The genes are TRBV6-2 or TRBV6-3 and TRBJ2-7, with D possibly being TRBD2 (5 bases). The V end lost 8 bases, the J end lost 3 bases, and 14 bases lay between the germline ends. CDR1 MNHEY and CDR2 SVGEGT come from the germline V gene. The CDR3 loop spans 13 amino acids. The CDR3 loop reads CASAIRGLYEQYF. CDR3 DNA: TGTGCCAGCGCAATCCGTGGACTCTACGAGCAGTACTTC.